A single sample is the source of the 20 T cell receptor beta chains below, sequenced in a study of cytomegalovirus exposure and HLA in healthy donors (dated by TCRdb to the late 2010s). Library prep was done by the immunoSEQ multiplex PCR assay. A mixture of 60 forward primers for TCR Vbeta segments and 13 reverse primers for TCR Jbeta segments was used in the multiplex PCR. This is the immuneACCESS table as TCRdb keeps it, with only in-frame sequences that have V and J called. A part of the clones is gone; compared with another copy, unresolved V genes explain less than half, and the rest is unexplained. This sample lists over 150,000 clones; about four fifths were detected once. Jointly, the top ten make up about 2.7% of the sample. The sequenced sample was PBMCs. The receptors come from a male donor in good health and CMV-seronegative.

The rearrangement links TRBV7-3 to TRBJ2-7; the match to TRBD2 covers 9 bases. V lost 5 bases, J lost 5 bases, and 10 bases stayed unmatched. In germline, CDR1 is SGHTA, CDR2 FQGTGA. CDR3 size: 15 residues. The DNA of the CDR3 is TGTGCCAGCAGCGCCAAGACTAGCGGACGGGACGAGCAGTACTTC. It yields the protein CASSAKTSGRDEQYF. Supplemented by reference TRBV7-3 and TRBJ2-7, the full variable domain reads GAGVSQTPSNKVTEKGKYVELRCDPISGHTALYWYRQSLGQGPEFLIYFQGTGAADDSGLPNDRFFAVRPEGSVSTLKIQRTERGDSAVYLCASSAKTSGRDEQYFGPGTRLTVT.

V and J are TRBV4-1 and TRBJ2-1, with TRBD2 matching over 10 bases. Germline V gene data show CDR1 as MGHRA and CDR2 as YSYEKL. The length of the CDR3 is 17 residues. The junction had 13 bases not matched to a gene; V was cut back by 4 bases and J by 7 bases. The chain's CDR3 is CASSPGGAGGPENEQFF. CDR3 in DNA: TGCGCCAGCAGCCCAGGGGGAGCGGGAGGGCCAGAGAATGAGCAGTTCTTC.

This clone was counted between two and nine times. This chain joins TRBV5-1 and TRBJ2-4; D not certain. V lost 0 bases, J lost 5 bases, and 9 bases lay in between. Germline assignment: CDR1 SGHRS and CDR2 YFSETQ. The CDR3 length is 14 residues. CDR3 protein: CASSLVPVENIQYF. CDR3 nucleotide sequence: TGCGCCAGCAGCTTGGTCCCAGTCGAAAACATTCAGTACTTC.

The chain joins TRBV10-1 to TRBJ1-1; possibly TRBD1 for D (6 bases). V was trimmed by 4 bases and J by 4 bases, leaving 10 bases between them. The CDR3 consists of 13 residues. Germline CDR1 is WNHNN and CDR2 is SYGVQD (reference sequence). CDR3 nucleotides: TGCGCCAGCAGTGGGACAGACGTCACTGAAGCTTTCTTT. Translation gives CASSGTDVTEAFF.

The chain combines TRBV6-5 with TRBJ1-5; 10 positions match TRBD1. J lost 3 bases, V lost 10 bases, and 9 bases had no gene match. Germline CDR1 reads MNHEY; CDR2 reads SVGAGI. The CDR3 covers 15 residues. CDR3 in amino acids: CATKRGQGDNQPQHF. As DNA, the CDR3 is TGTGCCACAAAACGCGGACAGGGGGACAATCAGCCCCAGCATTTT.

This sequence joins TRBV6-1 and TRBJ2-7; TRBD1 aligns across 8 bases. J lost 3 bases, V lost 3 bases, and 10 bases had no gene match. This CDR3 has 16 amino acids. CDR1 and CDR2 from the germline V gene are MNHNS and SASEGT. CDR3 loop: CASSDPRGQGIYEQYF. The DNA of the CDR3 is TGTGCCAGCAGTGACCCTCGAGGACAGGGTATCTACGAGCAGTACTTC.

In this sample, this clone turned up a few times. V is TRBV2 and J is TRBJ1-6; TRBD1 matches at 8 bases. Germline CDR1 is SNHLY and CDR2 is FYNNEI. The CDR3 is made up of 13 amino acids. V lost 6 bases and J lost 9; bases outside the gene matches: 4. The CDR3: CASRGQEASPLHF. CDR3 sequence (DNA): TGTGCCAGCAGGGGACAGGAAGCTTCACCCCTCCACTTT.

The chain has TRBV4-3 and TRBJ1-5; possible D gene TRBD1, 5 bases. V was trimmed by 0 bases and J by 6 bases, leaving 15 bases between them. The germline V gene has CDR1 LGHNA and CDR2 YSLEER. This CDR3 comprises 16 residues. The CDR3 DNA sequence: TGCGCCAGCAGCCAAGATCAGGCAGGGTTCGGTCAGCCCCAGCATTTT. Its translation: CASSQDQAGFGQPQHF.

This rearrangement joins TRBV7-3 to TRBJ1-1, with TRBD1 as a possible D gene (5 bases). The CDR3 has 11 residues. Germline values: CDR1 SGHTA, CDR2 FQGTGA. V was cut by 5 bases and J by 8 bases, with 9 bases left in between. CDR3 coding DNA: TGTGCCAGCAGCACCGGGGGGGAAGCTTTCTTT. As protein: CASSTGGEAFF.

The chain is built from TRBV28 and TRBJ2-7; D possibly corresponds to TRBD2 (7 bases). Trimming shortened V by 5 bases and J by 3 bases, and 14 bases separated the two germline ends. The CDR3 is made up of 14 amino acids. The germline gives CDR1 MDHEN, CDR2 SYDVKM. The CDR3 nucleotides read TGTGCCAGCAGTCCCCGGGGGGCGGACTACGAGCAGTACTTC. It encodes CASSPRGADYEQYF.

The chain employs TRBV6-6 and TRBJ1-5; D unclear. This CDR3 has 16 amino acids. Trimming removed 6 bases from V and 0 bases from J, with 15 bases in between. Germline V gene data show CDR1 as MNHNY and CDR2 as SVGAGI (reference sequence). In DNA, the CDR3 is TGTGCCAGCAGGAATACCCTGGCAGGTAGCAATCAGCCCCAGCATTTT. This encodes CASRNTLAGSNQPQHF.

The genes are TRBV6-6 and TRBJ1-5; D is possibly TRBD1 (6 bases). The V end was cut by 1 base, the J end by 1 base, with 8 bases between. The CDR3 is 15 residues long. Per germline, CDR1 MNHNY and CDR2 SVGAGI (reference sequence). The CDR3 reads CASSYWTASNQPQHF. The CDR3 coding sequence is TGTGCCAGCAGTTACTGGACAGCCAGCAATCAGCCCCAGCATTTT.

This clone turned up a few times. The rearrangement joins TRBV30 to TRBJ2-7, with 9 bases that match TRBD1. This CDR3 region has 14 residues. Germline CDR1 is GTSNPN and CDR2 is SVGIG (reference sequence). Trimming at V came to 4 bases and at J to 7 bases, leaving 11 bases not matched to a gene. The CDR3 loop is CAWTIGQGFIEQYF. For the CDR3, the DNA is TGTGCCTGGACTATAGGACAGGGGTTTATAGAGCAGTACTTC.

This clone was counted between two and nine times. The chain links TRBV19 to TRBJ2-7; D possibly corresponds to TRBD1 (6 bases). The ends were cut back, 7 bases at V and 3 bases at J, with 16 bases in the middle. Germline CDR1 and CDR2: LNHDA and SQIVND (reference sequence). The CDR3 is 14 amino acids. CDR3 bases: TGTGCCAGTACCCGACAGGCGAACGACTACGAGCAGTACTTC. This sequence encodes CASTRQANDYEQYF.

The chain uses TRBV28 and TRBJ2-3; maybe TRBD1 (7 bases). Trimming took 2 bases from V and 1 from J, leaving 10 bases between them. CDR1 is MDHEN, CDR2 SYDVKM, per germline. This CDR3 spans 15 amino acids. The CDR3 loop is CASSLGGTGTDTQYF. CDR3 coding DNA: TGTGCCAGCAGTTTAGGCGGGACAGGCACAGATACGCAGTATTTT.

The chain links TRBV5-1 to TRBJ2-1; 11 bases line up with TRBD2. With V trimmed by 4 bases and J by 3 bases, 3 bases remained unmatched. The CDR3 has 15 residues. Germline loops: CDR1 SGHRS, CDR2 YFSETQ. Here the CDR3 reads CASSAGTSGYNEQFF. In DNA form, the CDR3 reads TGCGCCAGCAGCGCCGGGACTAGCGGCTACAATGAGCAGTTCTTC.

The count of this clone is one. The chain recombines TRBV6-5 with TRBJ1-5; tentatively, D is TRBD1 (5 bases). V was shortened by 2 bases and J by 2 bases, with 10 bases between the two germline ends. Germline CDR1 reads MNHEY; CDR2 reads SVGAGI. This CDR3 contains 15 residues. In nucleotides, the CDR3 is TGTGCCAGCAGTTACGGGAGGGGAGGCAATCAGCCCCAGCATTTT. Translating gives CASSYGRGGNQPQHF.

The chain couples TRBV4-3 to TRBJ2-1, with 7 bases that match TRBD2. The germline CDR1 and CDR2 sequences are LGHNA and YSLEER. The CDR3 spans 18 residues. Losses at the gene ends were 4 bases for V and 2 bases for J; bases not matched to a gene: 14. The CDR3 coding sequence is TGCGCCAGCAGCCGCGGGGAGGGGACCCGGTCGCCCTACAATGAGCAGTTCTTC. This sequence encodes CASSRGEGTRSPYNEQFF.

Of note for this clone: The same CDR3 also results from other DNA sequences found in this sample. This chain uses TRBV25-1 with TRBJ1-2; D is possibly TRBD1 (5 bases). Trimming pared 2 bases from V and 8 bases from J, leaving 9 bases between. The germline CDR1 and CDR2 sequences are MGHDK and SYGVNS. The CDR3 has 12 amino acids. This chain's CDR3 is CASSEQGGGYTF. The CDR3, as DNA: TGTGCCAGCAGTGAACAGGGAGGAGGCTACACCTTC.

In nucleotides, the CDR3 is TGCAGCGTTGGGACTAGCGCTGAGCAGTTCTTC. Its translation: CSVGTSAEQFF. The chain links TRBV29-1 to TRBJ2-1; 9 positions agree with TRBD2. The ends lost 4 bases at V and 9 bases at J; junction bases unmatched: 1. The germline V gene encodes CDR1 SQVTM and CDR2 ANQGSEA. The CDR3 is 11 amino acids.